Listed here are 7 T cell receptor beta chains from one sample, sequenced in a study of OX40 agonist ivuxolimab in advanced cancers. TCRdb's copy holds only in-frame clones and misses some; the assay was immunoSEQ multiplex PCR. The sample carries 94,000 or so clones, under 90% recorded once. The sequenced sample was CD4+ or CD8+ T cells sorted from blood, obtained in a trial of the OX40 agonist ivuxolimab. The receptors come from an adult with an advanced solid tumor such as melanoma, head and neck, liver or kidney cancer.

The chain employs TRBV2 and TRBJ2-2; the D is unclear. This CDR3 has 12 amino acids. Germline loops: CDR1 SNHLY, CDR2 FYNNEI. Trimming removed 6 bases at V and 7 bases at J, with 9 bases between. The CDR3 DNA follows: TGTGCCAGCAGGGCGGAAGGCGGGGAGCTGTTTTTT. Protein sequence: CASRAEGGELFF.

The V and J genes are TRBV27 and TRBJ1-5; possible D gene TRBD1, 6 bases. CDR1 is MNHEY, CDR2 SMNVEV, per germline (reference sequence). V was cut by 6 bases and J by 1 base, with 13 bases left in between. The CDR3 length is 15 residues. The DNA for the CDR3 is TGTGCCAGCAGAAGGGGGGAAATAAGCAATCAGCCCCAGCATTTT. Protein sequence: CASRRGEISNQPQHF.

V is TRBV6-5 and J is TRBJ1-4; TRBD1 aligns across 7 bases. This CDR3 comprises 15 residues. V shed 5 bases and J 4 bases; nucleotides not matched to a gene: 7. Germline V lookup: CDR1 MNHEY, CDR2 SVGAGI. The CDR3 nucleotides are TGTGCCAGCAGTACCAGGGGGGCCTTTAATGAAAAACTGTTTTTT. Protein: CASSTRGAFNEKLFF.

V usage is TRBV7-9 and J usage is TRBJ2-7; D may be TRBD2 (5 bases). The CDR3 has 12 residues. Germline V gives CDR1 SEHNR, CDR2 FQNEAQ (reference sequence). V gave up 3 bases and J gave up 3 bases, with 6 bases separating them. The CDR3: CASSFGLYEQYF. The CDR3 nucleotides read TGTGCCAGCAGCTTCGGACTCTACGAGCAGTACTTC.

The chain recombines TRBV7-2 with TRBJ2-1, with 10 bases lining up with TRBD2. Germline V gene data show CDR1 as SGHTA and CDR2 as FQGNSA. This CDR3 comprises 16 residues. J lost 8 bases, V lost 2 bases, and 9 bases had no gene match. The CDR3 nucleotides read TGTGCCAGCAGCTTAATAGGAGCGGGGGGGCCTGATGAGCAGTTCTTC. Its protein product is CASSLIGAGGPDEQFF.

This chain links TRBV4-2 with TRBJ2-1; 8 nucleotides align to TRBD2. This CDR3 region has 19 residues. V dropped 0 bases and J dropped 6; count of bases not matched to a gene: 16. Germline V gene lookup returns CDR1 LGHNA and CDR2 YNFKEQ. CDR3 residues: CASSQEASPGLGRSNEQFF. In nucleotides, the CDR3 is TGTGCCAGCAGCCAAGAAGCTTCGCCGGGACTAGGGCGTAGCAATGAGCAGTTCTTC.

This clone was observed a handful of times. The rearrangement joins TRBV29-1 to TRBJ2-3; no reliable D call. Germline CDR1 is SQVTM and CDR2 is ANQGSEA. The CDR3 totals 13 residues. V lost 0 bases, J lost 4 bases, and 8 bases lay in between. CDR3 in DNA: TGCAGCGTTGAAGATCGCGGAGCAGATACGCAGTATTTT. This translates into CSVEDRGADTQYF.